The 23 T cell receptor beta chains below all came from one sample that was sequenced in a study of response to subunit inactivated influenza vaccine. TCRdb recomputed calls from the RT-PCR reads with MiXCR, one row per CDR3 protein. In the table there are hundreds of thousands of distinct CDR3 sequences, approximately 15% of which are singletons. The sequencing used PBMCs from blood, collected less than 15 days before vaccination. The receptor set was obtained from a man in his fifties or sixties who received an inactivated influenza vaccine.

The DNA for the CDR3 is TGTGCCAGCAGTTTCCATCCCGGGGCCAACGTCCTGACTTTC. It translates to CASSFHPGANVLTF. The rearrangement joins TRBV28 to TRBJ2-6, with unresolved D. V shed 3 bases and J shed 4 bases, with 7 bases lying between them. Germline V gene data show CDR1 as MDHEN and CDR2 as SYDVKM. CDR3 size: 14 residues.

This clonotype was detected only a few times. The V call is TRBV10-3, the J call TRBJ2-2; 9 bases are shared with TRBD1. Germline CDR1 ENHRY, CDR2 SYGVKD. V trimming: 6 bases; J trimming: 2 bases; junction bases outside the gene matches: 4. The CDR3 runs 15 residues. CDR3 DNA sequence: TGTGCCATCAGCGGACAGGGGCTTAACACCGGGGAGCTGTTTTTT. Its translation: CAISGQGLNTGELFF.

There are a few counts of this clonotype. The rearrangement joins TRBV11-2 to TRBJ2-3; possible D gene TRBD1, 6 bases. Germline CDR1 and CDR2: SGHAT and FQNNGV. The CDR3 loop spans 13 amino acids. V dropped 4 bases and J dropped 7 bases, with 12 bases sitting between them. The CDR3 DNA sequence: TGTGCCAGCAGCTACCGGGACAAAAATACGCAGTATTTT. Its translation is CASSYRDKNTQYF.

The chain's CDR3 is CASSPNAGQGEAFF. CDR3 DNA sequence: TGTGCCAGCAGCCCCAATGCGGGACAGGGTGAAGCTTTCTTT. The rearrangement links TRBV7-9 to TRBJ1-1; 9 bases are a match to TRBD1. The CDR3 runs 14 residues. Per germline, CDR1 SEHNR and CDR2 FQNEAQ (reference sequence). The J segment lost 7 bases and the V segment lost 5 bases, leaving 8 bases of the junction unmatched.

This clonotype was seen a few times. The chain couples TRBV12-3 or TRBV12-4 to TRBJ2-1; 8 bases fit TRBD2. V dropped 6 bases and J dropped 2; count of bases not matched to a gene: 6. This CDR3 is built from 15 residues. Written as DNA, the CDR3 is TGTGCCAGCAGGGCAGCGGGAGCTACCTACAATGAGCAGTTCTTC. Its translation: CASRAAGATYNEQFF.

CDR3 in amino acids: CSVESAAPANTGELFF. CDR3 nucleotides: TGCAGCGTTGAAAGCGCCGCCCCCGCGAACACCGGGGAGCTGTTTTTT. The chain links TRBV29-1 to TRBJ2-2; D not resolved. The CDR3 length is 16 residues. Germline-derived CDR1 and CDR2 are SQVTM and ANQGSEA. Deletions cut 2 bases from V and 0 bases from J, with 13 bases between.

Notes on this clonotype: A much larger clone differs from this one at a single base, so this may be a read error. The rearrangement joins TRBV27 to TRBJ2-3, with TRBD2 identical over 13 bases. This CDR3 comprises 15 residues. Trimming at V came to 4 bases and at J to 4 bases, leaving 2 bases not matched to a gene. CDR1 MNHEY and CDR2 SMNVEV come from the germline V gene (reference sequence). The CDR3 spells CASSWTSGRADTQYF. The CDR3 bases are TGTGCCAGCAGTTGGACTAGCGGGAGAGCAGATACGCAGTATTTT.

This clonotype was found a few times. The gene calls are TRBV7-9 and TRBJ2-2; a possible D gene is TRBD1 (6 bases). From germline, CDR1 is SEHNR and CDR2 FQNEAQ (reference sequence). V lost 5 bases and J 6 bases, leaving 10 bases between the germline ends. The CDR3 loop spans 13 amino acids. The CDR3 loop is CASSQGHPGELFF. CDR3 DNA: TGTGCCAGCAGCCAGGGACACCCCGGGGAGCTGTTTTTT.

The rearrangement joins TRBV7-2 to TRBJ2-7, with D possibly being TRBD1 (6 bases). This CDR3 has 15 amino acids. The V end was cut by 2 bases, the J end by 2 bases, with 13 bases between. The germline V gene encodes CDR1 SGHTA and CDR2 FQGNSA. CDR3 in amino acids: CASSLRVTGAYEQYF. CDR3 coding DNA: TGTGCCAGCAGCTTAAGGGTGACAGGAGCCTACGAGCAGTACTTC.

This clonotype was counted ten times or more. The V and J genes are TRBV12-3 or TRBV12-4 and TRBJ1-3, with 8 bases identical to TRBD1. The CDR3 extends over 15 amino acids. J lost 0 bases, V lost 6 bases, and 4 bases had no gene match. The CDR3 is CASRRQGISGNTIYF. CDR3 nucleotides: TGTGCCAGCAGACGACAGGGGATCTCTGGAAACACCATATATTTT.

A word on this clonotype: A read error is possible here, since a much larger clone lies one base away. V and J are TRBV10-3 and TRBJ2-3; D is unclear. The CDR3 sequence is 12 residues long. Germline-derived CDR1 and CDR2 are ENHRY and SYGVKD. CDR3 sequence (DNA): TGTGCCATCAGTGATTTCCTAGATACGAAGTATTTT. This gives the protein CAISDFLDTKYF.

This clonotype was seen a handful of times. The chain has TRBV21-1 and TRBJ2-1. TRBV21-1 is marked as a pseudogene. There are 13 residues in the CDR3. The CDR3: CASSKAMSNEQFF. In DNA form, the CDR3 reads TGTGCCAGCAGCAAAGCGATGAGCAATGAGCAGTTCTTC.

This clonotype turned up a few times. This chain joins TRBV3-1 and TRBJ1-5; unclear D gene. The CDR3 loop spans 15 amino acids. CDR1 is LGHDT and CDR2 is YNNKEL in the germline V gene (reference sequence). Trimming removed 1 base at V and 0 bases at J, with 7 bases between. CDR3 residues: CASSQGPHSNQPQHF. The CDR3 DNA reads as TGTGCCAGCAGCCAAGGGCCTCATAGCAATCAGCCCCAGCATTTT. Based on the CDR3 plus reference TRBV3-1 and TRBJ1-5, the full variable domain is DTAVSQTPKYLVTQMGNDKSIKCEQNLGHDTMYWYKQDSKKFLKIMFSYNNKELIINETVPNRFSPKSPDKAHLNLHINSLELGDSAVYFCASSQGPHSNQPQHFGDGTRLSIL.

The chain links TRBV6-1 to TRBJ1-1, with 7 bases that match TRBD1. V lost 5 bases, J lost 0 bases, and 6 bases stayed unmatched. This CDR3 is 15 amino acids long. The V gene's germline CDR1 is MNHNS and CDR2 SASEGT. The CDR3 nucleotides read TGTGCCAGCAGTCAGACAGGGTTTATGAACACTGAAGCTTTCTTT. Protein product: CASSQTGFMNTEAFF.

The chain carries TRBV29-1 and TRBJ2-2; 12 bases line up with TRBD2. With V trimmed by 7 bases and J by 5 bases, 5 bases remained unmatched. The CDR3 is 14 amino acids. The germline V gene encodes CDR1 SQVTM and CDR2 ANQGSEA. CDR3 amino acids: CSALAGGGTGELFF. The DNA for the CDR3 is TGCAGCGCCCTAGCGGGAGGGGGGACCGGGGAGCTGTTTTTT.

A few counts support this clonotype. J is TRBJ1-2 and V is TRBV4-1; D possibly corresponds to TRBD1 (5 bases). Germline loops: CDR1 MGHRA, CDR2 YSYEKL. V was shortened by 1 base and J by 2 bases, with 11 bases between the two germline ends. This CDR3 is built from 15 residues. CDR3: CASSQGWQGNYGYTF. In DNA, the CDR3 is TGCGCCAGCAGCCAAGGTTGGCAGGGAAACTATGGCTACACCTTC.

This chain joins TRBV27 and TRBJ1-5; possibly TRBD1 for D (5 bases). The ends were cut back, 2 bases at V and 0 bases at J, with 8 bases in the middle. This CDR3 is built from 15 residues. CDR1 and CDR2 from the germline V gene are MNHEY and SMNVEV (reference sequence). Written as DNA, the CDR3 is TGTGCCAGCAGTTTACGGGGGGATAGCAATCAGCCCCAGCATTTT. Translated, it gives CASSLRGDSNQPQHF.

The J gene is TRBJ2-7, the V gene TRBV5-1, with D possibly being TRBD1 or TRBD2 (5 bases each). There are 15 residues in the CDR3. Between the trimmed V and J ends, which lost 4 bases and 4 bases, there was a span of 18 bases. CDR1 and CDR2 from the germline V gene are SGHRS and YFSETQ. CDR3 coding DNA: TGCGCCAGCAGCCCCCGGGGACCGGGACCTTACGAGCAGTACTTC. Translation gives CASSPRGPGPYEQYF.

This clonotype has at least ten counts. This rearrangement joins TRBV12-3 or TRBV12-4 to TRBJ1-1; 8 bases line up with TRBD1. The trim removed 8 bases at V and 8 bases at J, leaving 4 bases unmatched. This CDR3 has 11 amino acids. The CDR3 sequence is CASGQGAEAFF. The CDR3 DNA reads as TGTGCCAGCGGGCAGGGGGCGGAAGCTTTCTTT.

In this sample, this clonotype turned up a few times. This chain joins TRBV6-2 or TRBV6-3 and TRBJ2-1, with TRBD2 as a possible D gene (5 bases). The CDR3 is 15 amino acids. Germline V gene lookup returns CDR1 MNHEY and CDR2 SVGEGT. Trimming shortened V by 2 bases and J by 7 bases, and 15 bases separated the two germline ends. CDR3 bases: TGTGCCAGCAGTTACCTCTCAGCTTGGAGGAATGAGCAGTTCTTC. This translates into CASSYLSAWRNEQFF.

The rearrangement links TRBV7-3 to TRBJ2-3, with D hard to call. The V end was cut by 5 bases, the J end by 5 bases, with 11 bases between. The germline V gene encodes CDR1 SGHTA and CDR2 FQGTGA. The CDR3 contains 13 residues. The CDR3 region has the DNA TGTGCCAGCAGCCGAGGATTAGGAGATACGCAGTATTTT. This translates into CASSRGLGDTQYF.

This chain links TRBV3-1 with TRBJ2-6; 14 bases agree with TRBD2. The germline CDR1 and CDR2 sequences are LGHDT and YNNKEL (reference sequence). Trimming removed 4 bases from V and 0 bases from J; junction bases left unmatched: 5. There are 19 residues in the CDR3. CDR3 bases: TGTGCCAGCAGCCGGACTAGCGGGAGGCGCTTCTCTGGGGCCAACGTCCTGACTTTC. Its translation is CASSRTSGRRFSGANVLTF.

This sequence joins TRBV12-3 or TRBV12-4 and TRBJ2-5; perhaps TRBD2 as D (6 bases). The CDR3 extends over 13 amino acids. V was trimmed by 4 bases and J by 2 bases, leaving 8 bases between them. The CDR3 DNA is TGTGCCAGCAGTTGGGCGGGACAAGAGACCCAGTACTTC. Translating it yields CASSWAGQETQYF.